This entry features one TCR beta chain sequence. Its antigen is currently unknown. The whole isolated RNA underwent reverse transcription, so sequencing captured expressed TCRB transcripts. Repertoires were generated with immunoSEQ multiplex PCR, while TCRdb's copy carries only in-frame clones and drops some. This sample yields 330,000 or so clones, of which 15% to 20% are seen a single time; around 0.04% belongs to the top ten. The data are from a study of beta chain features in type 1 diabetes. Study information: Age, gender, cell numbers and subset yield matched between patients and controls.

Whole-study results and caveats: Fewer insertions but more deletions were seen at VDJ junctions in type 1 diabetes patients.

Markers CD45RO/CCR7/CD25/CD127/CD95/CD27 served to sort CD4+ naive, central memory, regulatory and stem cell-like memory cells. Purities over 98% were achieved in all sorted populations. The CDR3 consists of 15 residues. The V and J ends lost 0 bases and 0 bases respectively, with 8 bases between them. Germline CDR1 SGHRS, CDR2 YFSETQ. The rearrangement joins TRBV5-1 to TRBJ2-3, with D possibly TRBD1 on 6 matching bases. This clonotype originated in a woman aged 18 to 35 in good health. The sequencing sample was made of naive CD4+ T cells from blood. The CDR3 DNA sequence: TGCGCCAGCAGCTTGGCCCAGGGGAGCACAGATACGCAGTATTTT. Protein product: CASSLAQGSTDTQYF.